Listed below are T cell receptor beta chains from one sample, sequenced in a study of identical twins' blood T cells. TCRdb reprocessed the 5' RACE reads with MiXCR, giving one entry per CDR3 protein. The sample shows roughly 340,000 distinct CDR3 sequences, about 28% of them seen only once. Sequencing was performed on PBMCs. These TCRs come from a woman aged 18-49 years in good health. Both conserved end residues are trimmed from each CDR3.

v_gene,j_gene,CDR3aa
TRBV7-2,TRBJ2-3,ASSPQAGGGDTQY
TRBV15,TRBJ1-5,ATSRAGFGNQPQH
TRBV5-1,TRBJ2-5,ASSLSRIETQY
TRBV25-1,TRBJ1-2,ASRGRISRHYGYT
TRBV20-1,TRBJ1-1,SATSGTVNTEAF
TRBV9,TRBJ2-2,ASSVFFGGELF
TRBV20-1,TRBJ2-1,SAGSGSGNEQF
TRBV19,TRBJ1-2,ASSPLNQANYGYT
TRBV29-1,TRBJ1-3,GLSRDDGTIY
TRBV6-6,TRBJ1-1,ASRPSLGNTEAF
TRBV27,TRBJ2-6,ASSPILVAGANVLT
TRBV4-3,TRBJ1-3,ASSQELGYHSGNTIY
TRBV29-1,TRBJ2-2,SVGILTGELF
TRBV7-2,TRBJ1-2,ASSPRTNYGYT
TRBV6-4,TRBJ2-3,ASSDSRRGTDTQY
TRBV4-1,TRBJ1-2,ASSQDARGFFGYT
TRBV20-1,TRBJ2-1,SAPGQGGLSSYNEQF